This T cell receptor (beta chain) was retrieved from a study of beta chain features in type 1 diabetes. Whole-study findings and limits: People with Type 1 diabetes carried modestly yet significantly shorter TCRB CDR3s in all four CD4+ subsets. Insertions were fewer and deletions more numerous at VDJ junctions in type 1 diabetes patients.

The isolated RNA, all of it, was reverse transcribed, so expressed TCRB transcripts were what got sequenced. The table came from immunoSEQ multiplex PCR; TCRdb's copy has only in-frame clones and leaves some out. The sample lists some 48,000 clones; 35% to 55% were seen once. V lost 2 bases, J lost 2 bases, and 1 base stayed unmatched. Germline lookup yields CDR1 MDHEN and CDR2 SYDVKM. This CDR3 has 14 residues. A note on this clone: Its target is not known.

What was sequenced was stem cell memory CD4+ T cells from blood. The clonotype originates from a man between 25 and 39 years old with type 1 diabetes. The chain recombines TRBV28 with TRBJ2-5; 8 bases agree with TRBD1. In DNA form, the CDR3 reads TGTGCCAGCAGTTTAAGGACAGGGCAAGAGACCCAGTACTTC. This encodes CASSLRTGQETQYF.